The source of this TCR beta chain is a study of cytomegalovirus exposure and HLA in healthy donors. General study points: The authors assumed roughly uniform sequencing depth across donors for presence/absence analyses. Among TCR beta chains, those listed as cytomegalovirus-associated numbered 164.

This CDR3 spans 12 amino acids. V was cut by 7 bases and J by 2 bases, with 12 bases left in between. Germline lookup yields CDR1 GTSNPN and CDR2 SVGIG (reference sequence). The donors, nominally healthy at sampling, likely had unrecorded immune exposures. Amplification used 60 Vbeta primers and 13 Jbeta primers. Produced via immunoSEQ multiplex PCR; TCRdb's table is partial and in-frame only. The top ten clones hold under 2% of a sample with approximately 210,000 clones, around nine tenths of them seen once. This clone has just a few counts. Its target is unknown. Sequencing was done on a sample of PBMCs. This TCR came from a woman between 18 and 30 years old in good health and CMV-seronegative. This rearrangement joins TRBV30 to TRBJ2-7; possibly TRBD2 for D (6 bases). The CDR3 sequence is CAFGRGPYEQYF. CDR3 bases: TGTGCCTTCGGGCGGGGCCCCTACGAGCAGTACTTC.